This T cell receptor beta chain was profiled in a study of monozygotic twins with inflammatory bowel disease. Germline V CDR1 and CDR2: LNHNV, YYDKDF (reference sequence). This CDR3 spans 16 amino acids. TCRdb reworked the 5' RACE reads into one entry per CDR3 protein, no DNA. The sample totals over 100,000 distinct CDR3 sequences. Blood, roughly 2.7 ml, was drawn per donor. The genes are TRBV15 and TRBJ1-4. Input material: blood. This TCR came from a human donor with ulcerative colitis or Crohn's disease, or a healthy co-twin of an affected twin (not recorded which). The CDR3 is CATSSTLRARDEKLFF.